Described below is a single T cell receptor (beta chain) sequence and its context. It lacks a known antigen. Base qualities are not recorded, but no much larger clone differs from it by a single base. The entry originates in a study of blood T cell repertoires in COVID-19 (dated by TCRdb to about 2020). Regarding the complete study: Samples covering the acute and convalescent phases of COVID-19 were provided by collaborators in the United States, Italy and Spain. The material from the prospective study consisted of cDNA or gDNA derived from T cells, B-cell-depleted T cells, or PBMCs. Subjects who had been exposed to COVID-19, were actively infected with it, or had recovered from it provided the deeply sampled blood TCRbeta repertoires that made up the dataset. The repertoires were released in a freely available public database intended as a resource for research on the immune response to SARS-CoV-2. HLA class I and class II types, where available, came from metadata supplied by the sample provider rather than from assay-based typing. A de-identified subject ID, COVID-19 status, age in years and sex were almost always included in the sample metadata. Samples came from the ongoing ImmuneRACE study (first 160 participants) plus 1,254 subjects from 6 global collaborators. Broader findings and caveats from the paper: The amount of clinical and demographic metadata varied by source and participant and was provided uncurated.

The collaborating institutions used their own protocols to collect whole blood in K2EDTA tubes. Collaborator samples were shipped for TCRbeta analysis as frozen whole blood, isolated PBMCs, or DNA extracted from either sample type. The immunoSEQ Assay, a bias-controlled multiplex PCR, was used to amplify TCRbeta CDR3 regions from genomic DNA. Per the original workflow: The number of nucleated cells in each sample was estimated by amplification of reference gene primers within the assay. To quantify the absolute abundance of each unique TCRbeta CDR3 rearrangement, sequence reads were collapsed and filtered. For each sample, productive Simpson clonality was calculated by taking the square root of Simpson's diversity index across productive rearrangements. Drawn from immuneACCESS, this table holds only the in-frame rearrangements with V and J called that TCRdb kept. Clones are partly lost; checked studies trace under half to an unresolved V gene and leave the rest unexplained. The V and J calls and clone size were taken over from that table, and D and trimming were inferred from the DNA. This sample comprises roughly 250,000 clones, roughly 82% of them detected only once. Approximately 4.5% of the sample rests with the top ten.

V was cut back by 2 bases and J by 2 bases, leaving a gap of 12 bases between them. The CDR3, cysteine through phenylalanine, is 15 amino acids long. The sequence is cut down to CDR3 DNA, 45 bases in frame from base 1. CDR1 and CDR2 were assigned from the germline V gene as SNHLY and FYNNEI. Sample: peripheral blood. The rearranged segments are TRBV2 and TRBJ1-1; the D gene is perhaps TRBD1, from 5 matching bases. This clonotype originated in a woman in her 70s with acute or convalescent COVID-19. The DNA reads TGTGCCAGCAGTGAAACAAGGGGCAGAAACACTGAAGCTTTCTTT. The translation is CASSETRGRNTEAFF. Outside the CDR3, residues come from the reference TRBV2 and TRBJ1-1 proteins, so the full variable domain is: EPEVTQTPSHQVTQMGQEVILRCVPISNHLYFYWYRQILGQKVEFLVSFYNNEISEKSEIFDDQFSVERPDGSNFTLKIRSTKLEDSAMYFCASSETRGRNTEAFFGQGTRLTVV.